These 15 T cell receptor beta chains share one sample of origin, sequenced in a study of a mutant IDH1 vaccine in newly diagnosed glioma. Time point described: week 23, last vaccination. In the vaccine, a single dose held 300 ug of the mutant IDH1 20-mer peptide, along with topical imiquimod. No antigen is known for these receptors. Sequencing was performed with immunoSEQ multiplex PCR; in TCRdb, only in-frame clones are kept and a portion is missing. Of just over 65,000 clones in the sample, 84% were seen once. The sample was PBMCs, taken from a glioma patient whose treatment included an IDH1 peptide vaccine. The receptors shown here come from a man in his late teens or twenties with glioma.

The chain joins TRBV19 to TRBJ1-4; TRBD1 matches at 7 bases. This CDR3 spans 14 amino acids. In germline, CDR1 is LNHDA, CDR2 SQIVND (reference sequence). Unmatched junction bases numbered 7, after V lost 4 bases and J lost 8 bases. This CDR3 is CASSTAGGREKLFF. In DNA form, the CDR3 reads TGTGCCAGTAGTACGGCAGGGGGTCGAGAAAAACTGTTTTTT. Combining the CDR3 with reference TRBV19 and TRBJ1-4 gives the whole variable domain DGGITQSPKYLFRKEGQNVTLSCEQNLNHDAMYWYRQDPGQGLRLIYYSQIVNDFQKGDIAEGYSVSREKKESFPLTVTSAQKNPTAFYLCASSTAGGREKLFFGSGTQLSVL.

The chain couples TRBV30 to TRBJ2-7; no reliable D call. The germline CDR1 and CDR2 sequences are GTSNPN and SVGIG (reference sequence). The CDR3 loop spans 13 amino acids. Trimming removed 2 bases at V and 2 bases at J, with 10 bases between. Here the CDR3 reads CAWSKTPPYEQYF. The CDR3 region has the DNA TGTGCCTGGAGTAAGACTCCCCCCTACGAGCAGTACTTC.

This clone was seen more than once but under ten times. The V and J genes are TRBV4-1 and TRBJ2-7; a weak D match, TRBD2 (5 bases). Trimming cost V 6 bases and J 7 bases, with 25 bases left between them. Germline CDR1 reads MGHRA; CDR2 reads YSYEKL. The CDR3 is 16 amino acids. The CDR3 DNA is TGCGCCAGCAGTTTATTATCGACCTCCCGCCCGGGGGAGCAGTACTTC. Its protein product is CASSLLSTSRPGEQYF.

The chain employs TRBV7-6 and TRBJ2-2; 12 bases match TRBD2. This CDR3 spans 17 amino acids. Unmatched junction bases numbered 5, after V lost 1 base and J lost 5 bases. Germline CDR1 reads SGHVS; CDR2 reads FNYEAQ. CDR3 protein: CASSLETSGRLTGELFF. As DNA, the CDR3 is TGTGCCAGCAGCTTAGAAACTAGCGGGAGGCTTACCGGGGAGCTGTTTTTT.

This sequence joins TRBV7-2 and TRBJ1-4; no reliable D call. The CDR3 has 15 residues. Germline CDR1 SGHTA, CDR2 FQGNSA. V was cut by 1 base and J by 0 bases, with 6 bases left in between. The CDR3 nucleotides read TGTGCCAGCAGCTTAGACAGATCAACTAATGAAAAACTGTTTTTT. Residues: CASSLDRSTNEKLFF. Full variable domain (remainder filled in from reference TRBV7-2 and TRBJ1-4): GAGVSQSPSNKVTEKGKDVELRCDPISGHTALYWYRQSLGQGLEFLIYFQGNSAPDKSGLPSDRFSAERTGGSVSTLTIQRTQQEDSAVYLCASSLDRSTNEKLFFGSGTQLSVL.

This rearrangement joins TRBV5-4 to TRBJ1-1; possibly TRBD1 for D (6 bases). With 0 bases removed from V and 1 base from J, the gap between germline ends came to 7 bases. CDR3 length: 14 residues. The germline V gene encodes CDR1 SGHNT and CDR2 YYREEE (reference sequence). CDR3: CASSLVGANTEAFF. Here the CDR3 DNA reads TGTGCCAGCAGCTTGGTGGGGGCGAACACTGAAGCTTTCTTT.

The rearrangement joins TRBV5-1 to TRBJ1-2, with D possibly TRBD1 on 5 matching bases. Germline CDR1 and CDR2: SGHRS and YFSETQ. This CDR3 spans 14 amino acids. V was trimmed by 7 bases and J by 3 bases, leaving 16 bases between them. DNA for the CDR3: TGCGCCAGCGCCCTCCGGGGGGGTGACTATGGCTACACCTTC. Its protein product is CASALRGGDYGYTF.

This CDR3 reads CATSSGGRWTGGARGPEAFF. The CDR3 DNA is TGTGCCACCAGCAGCGGGGGTCGGTGGACAGGGGGCGCCCGCGGTCCTGAAGCTTTCTTT. V is TRBV15 and J is TRBJ1-1; the match to TRBD1 covers 11 bases. CDR1 is LNHNV, CDR2 YYDKDF, per germline (reference sequence). The CDR3 covers 20 residues. V gave up 3 bases and J gave up 6 bases; unmatched junction bases: 21.

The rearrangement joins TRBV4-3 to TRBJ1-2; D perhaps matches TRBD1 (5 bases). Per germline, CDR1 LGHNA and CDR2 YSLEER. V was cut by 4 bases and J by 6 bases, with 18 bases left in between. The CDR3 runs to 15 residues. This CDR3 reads CASSPDYGFRDGYTF. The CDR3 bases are TGCGCCAGCAGCCCCGATTACGGGTTCAGGGATGGCTACACCTTC.

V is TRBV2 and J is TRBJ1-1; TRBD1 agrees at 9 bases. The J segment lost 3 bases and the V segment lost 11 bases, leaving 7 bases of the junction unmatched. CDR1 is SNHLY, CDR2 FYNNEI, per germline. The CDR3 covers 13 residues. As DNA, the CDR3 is TGTGCCGGAGACAGGGGGATCCACACTGAAGCTTTCTTT. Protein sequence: CAGDRGIHTEAFF.

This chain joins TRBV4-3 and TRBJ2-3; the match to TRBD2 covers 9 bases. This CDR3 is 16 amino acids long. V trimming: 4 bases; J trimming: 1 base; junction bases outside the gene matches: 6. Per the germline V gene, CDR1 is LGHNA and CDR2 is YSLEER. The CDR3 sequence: CASSLRQRGGTDTQYF. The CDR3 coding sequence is TGCGCCAGCAGCCTCCGACAGCGGGGGGGCACAGATACGCAGTATTTT.

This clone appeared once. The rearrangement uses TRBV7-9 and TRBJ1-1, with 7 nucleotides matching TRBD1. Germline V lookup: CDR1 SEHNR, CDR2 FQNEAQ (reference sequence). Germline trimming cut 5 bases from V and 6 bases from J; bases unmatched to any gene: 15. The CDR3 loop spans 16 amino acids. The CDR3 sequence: CASSANPGGTHPEAFF. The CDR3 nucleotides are TGTGCCAGCAGCGCAAATCCAGGGGGTACCCACCCTGAAGCTTTCTTT.

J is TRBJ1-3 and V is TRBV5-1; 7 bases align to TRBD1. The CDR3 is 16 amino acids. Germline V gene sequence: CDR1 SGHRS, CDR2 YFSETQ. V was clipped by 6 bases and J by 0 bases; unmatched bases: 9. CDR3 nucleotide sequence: TGCGCCAGCACCGAACAGGGGCCGAGCTCTGGAAACACCATATATTTT. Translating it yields CASTEQGPSSGNTIYF.

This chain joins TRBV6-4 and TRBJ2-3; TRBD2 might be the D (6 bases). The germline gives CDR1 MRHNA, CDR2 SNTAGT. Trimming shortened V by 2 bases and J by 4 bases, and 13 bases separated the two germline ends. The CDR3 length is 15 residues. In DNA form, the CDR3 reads TGTGCCAGCAGTGACGGGCAGGGCGGGGCAGATACGCAGTATTTT. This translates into CASSDGQGGADTQYF.

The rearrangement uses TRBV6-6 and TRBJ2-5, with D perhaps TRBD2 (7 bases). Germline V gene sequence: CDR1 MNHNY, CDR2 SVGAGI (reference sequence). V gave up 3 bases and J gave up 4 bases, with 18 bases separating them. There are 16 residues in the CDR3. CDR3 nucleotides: TGTGCCAGCAGTTATAAAATCGGCGGGGGCCCAGAGACCCAGTACTTC. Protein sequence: CASSYKIGGGPETQYF.